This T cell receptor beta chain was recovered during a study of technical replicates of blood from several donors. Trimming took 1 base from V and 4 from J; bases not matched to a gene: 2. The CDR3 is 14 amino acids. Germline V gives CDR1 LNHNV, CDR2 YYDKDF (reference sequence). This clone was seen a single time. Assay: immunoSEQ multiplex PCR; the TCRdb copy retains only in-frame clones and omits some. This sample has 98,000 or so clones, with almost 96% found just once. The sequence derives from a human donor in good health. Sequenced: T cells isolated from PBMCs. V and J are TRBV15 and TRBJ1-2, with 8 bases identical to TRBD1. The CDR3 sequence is CATSRGTGRYGYTF. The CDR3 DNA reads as TGTGCCACCAGCAGAGGGACAGGGCGCTATGGCTACACCTTC.